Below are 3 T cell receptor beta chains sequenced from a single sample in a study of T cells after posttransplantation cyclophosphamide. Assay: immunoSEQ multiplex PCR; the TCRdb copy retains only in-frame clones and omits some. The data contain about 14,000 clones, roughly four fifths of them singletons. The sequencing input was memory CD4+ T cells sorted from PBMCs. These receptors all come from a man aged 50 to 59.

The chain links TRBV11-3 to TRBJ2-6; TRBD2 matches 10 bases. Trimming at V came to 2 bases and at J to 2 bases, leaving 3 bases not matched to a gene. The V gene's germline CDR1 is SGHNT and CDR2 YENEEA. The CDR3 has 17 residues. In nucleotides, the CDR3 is TGTGCCAGCAGCTTACGGACTAGCGGTACTGGGGCCAACGTCCTGACTTTC. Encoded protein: CASSLRTSGTGANVLTF.

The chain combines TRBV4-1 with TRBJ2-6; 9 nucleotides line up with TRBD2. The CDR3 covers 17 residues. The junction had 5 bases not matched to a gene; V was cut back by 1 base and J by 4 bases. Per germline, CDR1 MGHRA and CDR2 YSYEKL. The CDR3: CASSQGGGARGANVLTF. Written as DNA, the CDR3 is TGCGCCAGCAGCCAAGGCGGGGGGGCGCGGGGGGCCAACGTCCTGACTTTC.

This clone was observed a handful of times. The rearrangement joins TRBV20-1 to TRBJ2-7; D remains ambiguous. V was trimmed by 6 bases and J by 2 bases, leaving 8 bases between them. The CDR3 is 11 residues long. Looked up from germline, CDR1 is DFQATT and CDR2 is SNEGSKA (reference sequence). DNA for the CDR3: TGCAGTGCCTACGGTCCCTACGAGCAGTACTTC. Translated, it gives CSAYGPYEQYF.